The present T cell receptor beta chain was sequenced within a study of shared clonotypes between healthy human individuals. At the deep level, the assay was run. Assay: immunoSEQ multiplex PCR; the TCRdb copy retains only in-frame clones and omits some. The table records 2 million to 2.5 million clones, under 97% of them present only once. The germline gives CDR1 SGDLS, CDR2 YYNGEE. CDR3 length equals 17 residues. Trimming left V 0 bases short and J 0 bases short, with 10 bases between. The sample consisted of naive CD4+ T cells sorted from blood. As to subset: CD45RA+ positively selected. This TCR came from a man between 18 and 35 years old in good health. The rearrangement joins TRBV9 to TRBJ1-6; maybe TRBD1 (6 bases). CDR3 in amino acids: CASSVGGGSSYNSPLHF. The CDR3, as DNA: TGTGCCAGCAGCGTAGGAGGGGGAAGCTCCTATAATTCACCCCTCCACTTT.